The next 32 T cell receptor beta chains were all read from a single sample in a study of regulatory T cells in long-lasting Graves disease. The time point is: newly diagnosed GD, antithyroid drugs for less than 3 months. Extracted PBMC RNA gave rise to the TCR library. Arm-PCR of CDR3 regions and iRepertoire HTBI primers were the basis on which TCR beta libraries were built. TCRdb re-called the multiplex PCR reads with MiXCR, one entry per CDR3 protein. In the table there are about 560,000 distinct CDR3 sequences, 16% of which are singletons. These data are also associated with another study on T cells in Graves' hyperthyroidism and ophthalmopathy.

Sequencing used peripheral blood mononuclear cells (PBMCs), obtained at new diagnosis, from a patient treated with antithyroid drugs. The receptors derive from a man younger than 35 with Graves disease.

Many counts were recorded for this clonotype. This chain uses TRBV2 with TRBJ2-7, with 11 bases identical to TRBD1. Germline CDR1 reads SNHLY; CDR2 reads FYNNEI. Losses at the gene ends were 6 bases for V and 6 bases for J; bases not matched to a gene: 4. The CDR3 contains 13 residues. This chain's CDR3 is CASRAGTGGEQYF. In nucleotides, the CDR3 is TGTGCCAGCAGGGCCGGGACAGGGGGCGAGCAGTACTTC.

This clonotype was seen a handful of times. The chain couples TRBV5-1 to TRBJ1-2; D is unclear. The CDR3 consists of 15 residues. Trimming pared 4 bases from V and 8 bases from J, leaving 21 bases between. Germline V gives CDR1 SGHRS, CDR2 YFSETQ. The CDR3 DNA reads TGCGCCAGCAGCGTGGGTCCCAACAATCCGAGGGGCTACACCTTC. Translated: CASSVGPNNPRGYTF.

The gene calls are TRBV6-2 or TRBV6-3 and TRBJ2-7; 8 nucleotides agree with TRBD1. The ends lost 2 bases at V and 4 bases at J; junction bases unmatched: 7. CDR1 and CDR2 from the germline V gene are MNHEY and SVGEGT. The length of the CDR3 is 15 residues. In DNA form, the CDR3 reads TGTGCCAGCAGTTACGGGCAGGGGGCTGGTTACGAGCAGTACTTC. Translation gives CASSYGQGAGYEQYF.

This clonotype appeared many times. J is TRBJ2-3 and V is TRBV11-1; D ambiguous. V lost 6 bases to trimming and J lost 5 bases, with 9 bases between them. CDR3 length: 12 amino acids. The germline V gene encodes CDR1 SGHAT and CDR2 FQDESV (reference sequence). The CDR3 sequence: CASSNRRDTQYF. In DNA, the CDR3 is TGTGCCAGCAGTAACCGACGAGATACGCAGTATTTT.

This clonotype came up many times. This chain joins TRBV5-1 and TRBJ2-3, with TRBD2 matching 8 bases. Germline values: CDR1 SGHRS, CDR2 YFSETQ. J lost 0 bases, V lost 6 bases, and 6 bases had no gene match. The CDR3 totals 15 residues. The CDR3 reads CASTGSGVSTDTQYF. CDR3 coding DNA: TGCGCCAGCACCGGTAGCGGGGTTAGCACAGATACGCAGTATTTT.

The sample holds a few counts of this clonotype. This chain links TRBV20-1 with TRBJ1-4; the D gene is possibly TRBD1 (6 bases). V lost 6 bases and J 8 bases, leaving 19 bases between the germline ends. The CDR3 totals 14 residues. Germline assignment: CDR1 DFQATT and CDR2 SNEGSKA (reference sequence). This CDR3 is CSAVGWDMEEKLFF. The CDR3 DNA is TGCAGTGCGGTTGGGTGGGACATGGAGGAAAAACTGTTTTTT.

Only a few counts were recorded for this clonotype. The V and J genes are TRBV20-1 and TRBJ2-2; TRBD1 matches 7 bases. Germline lookup yields CDR1 DFQATT and CDR2 SNEGSKA (reference sequence). J lost 6 bases, V lost 0 bases, and 4 bases had no gene match. This CDR3 spans 14 amino acids. The CDR3 reads CSARDYRGSGELFF. CDR3 in DNA: TGCAGTGCTAGAGATTACAGGGGATCCGGGGAGCTGTTTTTT.

This clonotype was counted ten times or more. The CDR3 spells CAISEPRDRAFF. CDR3 in DNA: TGTGCCATCAGTGAGCCGAGGGACCGTGCTTTCTTT. V and J are TRBV10-3 and TRBJ1-1; D might be TRBD1 (5 bases). This CDR3 is built from 12 residues. CDR1 ENHRY and CDR2 SYGVKD come from the germline V gene. The germline V and J ends were trimmed by 2 bases and 11 bases, with 12 bases remaining between them.

The chain couples TRBV7-9 to TRBJ2-5; the D is unclear. CDR3 length equals 15 residues. Germline V gives CDR1 SEHNR, CDR2 FQNEAQ (reference sequence). Trimming removed 1 base from V and 4 bases from J, with 13 bases in between. CDR3: CASSLDTTNGETQYF. As DNA, the CDR3 is TGTGCCAGCAGCTTAGACACGACAAATGGAGAGACCCAGTACTTC.

V usage is TRBV27 and J usage is TRBJ2-1; 8 nucleotides agree with TRBD1. V was pared by 5 bases and J by 3 bases, with 9 bases of the junction left unmatched. The CDR3 sequence is 16 residues long. Germline V gene lookup returns CDR1 MNHEY and CDR2 SMNVEV (reference sequence). CDR3 region: CASSLEGQEVYNEQFF. The CDR3 coding sequence is TGTGCCAGCAGTCTGGAGGGACAGGAAGTCTACAATGAGCAGTTCTTC.

This clonotype was detected a few times. This chain joins TRBV7-8 and TRBJ1-2; TRBD1 matches at 9 bases. With 5 bases clipped from V and 2 bases from J, the junction kept 9 bases outside the gene matches. The CDR3 is 16 residues long. Germline V gene data show CDR1 as SGHVS and CDR2 as FQNEAQ. CDR3 DNA sequence: TGTGCCAGCAGCCGAGGACAGGGGCTTACAAACTATGGCTACACCTTC. Amino acids: CASSRGQGLTNYGYTF.

This clonotype came up many times. The rearrangement joins TRBV27 to TRBJ2-1; D possibly corresponds to TRBD1 (5 bases). Trimming left V 8 bases short and J 4 bases short, with 12 bases between. Germline CDR1 and CDR2: MNHEY and SMNVEV (reference sequence). This CDR3 comprises 13 residues. The CDR3: CASSTTVYNEQFF. The CDR3 DNA follows: TGTGCCAGCTCAACGACAGTGTACAATGAGCAGTTCTTC.

The rearrangement links TRBV3-1 to TRBJ2-1, with unresolved D. CDR3 length: 16 residues. Germline lookup yields CDR1 LGHDT and CDR2 YNNKEL (reference sequence). V was pared by 0 bases and J by 8 bases, with 17 bases between. The DNA of the CDR3 is TGTGCCAGCAGCCAAGACTTTCGCGGATATGACGATGAGCAGTTCTTC. Translating it yields CASSQDFRGYDDEQFF.

This clonotype has more than one count but fewer than ten. The CDR3 DNA is TGTGCCACCAGTGTCTCAGATAGTGAGCAGTTCTTC. This translates into CATSVSDSEQFF. V usage is TRBV24-1 and J usage is TRBJ2-1; unclear D gene. The CDR3 has 12 residues. Trimming shortened V by 5 bases and J by 9 bases, and 10 bases separated the two germline ends. CDR1 is KGHDR and CDR2 is SFDVKD in the germline V gene.

This clonotype was counted a few times. V usage is TRBV5-1 and J usage is TRBJ2-2; 7 bases are shared with TRBD1. Germline V CDR1 and CDR2: SGHRS, YFSETQ. The CDR3 contains 16 residues. J lost 2 bases, V lost 4 bases, and 8 bases had no gene match. CDR3 loop: CASSGPGQSNTGELFF. The CDR3 nucleotides read TGCGCCAGCAGCGGCCCGGGACAGAGTAACACCGGGGAGCTGTTTTTT.

This chain connects TRBV28 to TRBJ2-1, with TRBD2 identical over 13 bases. Germline V CDR1 and CDR2: MDHEN, SYDVKM. This CDR3 has 19 residues. V lost 5 bases and J lost 6; bases outside the gene matches: 16. CDR3 nucleotide sequence: TGTGCCAGCAGTGTCGGACTAGCGGGAGAGGTGTGGGGCCTCAATGAGCAGTTCTTC. Translating gives CASSVGLAGEVWGLNEQFF.

Only a few counts were recorded for this clonotype. The chain links TRBV12-3 or TRBV12-4 to TRBJ1-5; 8 bases agree with TRBD1. The V segment lost 3 bases and the J segment 6 bases; nucleotides outside the gene matches: 4. The CDR3 is 14 amino acids. CDR3 protein: CASSFQGASQPQHF. The CDR3 DNA sequence: TGTGCCAGCAGTTTCCAGGGGGCGTCTCAGCCCCAGCATTTT.

The chain recombines TRBV11-3 with TRBJ1-2; 8 positions match TRBD1. Trimming cost V 5 bases and J 5 bases; bases outside gene matches: 10. Per the germline V gene, CDR1 is SGHNT and CDR2 is YENEEA. The CDR3 is made up of 15 amino acids. CDR3 region: CASSQGAEGVYGYTF. The CDR3 DNA follows: TGTGCCAGCAGCCAGGGGGCGGAGGGGGTGTATGGCTACACCTTC. Supplemented by reference TRBV11-3 and TRBJ1-2, the full variable domain reads EAGVVQSPRYKIIEKKQPVAFWCNPISGHNTLYWYLQNLGQGPELLIRYENEEAVDDSQLPKDRFSAERLKGVDSTLKIQPAELGDSAVYLCASSQGAEGVYGYTFGSGTRLTVV.

The chain carries TRBV20-1 and TRBJ1-4; 7 bases are a match to TRBD1. Germline V gene data show CDR1 as DFQATT and CDR2 as SNEGSKA (reference sequence). J was trimmed by 8 bases and V by 3 bases; bases with no gene match: 9. The length of the CDR3 is 14 residues. In DNA, the CDR3 is TGCAGTGCTAGCGAGAACAGGGGAGGCGAAAAACTGTTTTTT. It is translated as CSASENRGGEKLFF.

About this clonotype itself: Possible read error: a much larger clone is one base away. This chain connects TRBV6-1 to TRBJ2-1, with D hard to call. The CDR3 totals 13 residues. V lost 4 bases and J 7 bases, leaving 11 bases between the germline ends. Germline loops: CDR1 MNHNS, CDR2 SASEGT. CDR3 sequence reads: CASSGLGWNEQFF. The CDR3 bases are TGTGCCAGCAGTGGACTGGGCTGGAATGAGCAGTTCTTC.

This rearrangement joins TRBV5-1 to TRBJ1-4; 8 bases line up with TRBD1. With 4 bases clipped from V and 8 bases from J, the junction kept 13 bases outside the gene matches. Germline-derived CDR1 and CDR2 are SGHRS and YFSETQ. The CDR3 has 16 residues. DNA of the CDR3: TGCGCCAGCAGCGACCCTTGGAAGGACAGGGACGAAAAACTGTTTTTT. Translating it yields CASSDPWKDRDEKLFF.

This clonotype occurred many times. This rearrangement joins TRBV7-2 to TRBJ2-7; possible D gene TRBD2, 6 bases. The length of the CDR3 is 15 residues. Between the trimmed V and J ends, which lost 5 bases and 4 bases, there was a span of 18 bases. In germline, CDR1 is SGHTA, CDR2 FQGNSA. The CDR3 loop reads CASSGTEGVVYEQYF. The CDR3 DNA reads TGTGCCAGCAGCGGGACGGAGGGTGTGGTGTACGAGCAGTACTTC. Drawing the rest from reference TRBV7-2 and TRBJ2-7, the complete variable domain is GAGVSQSPSNKVTEKGKDVELRCDPISGHTALYWYRQSLGQGLEFLIYFQGNSAPDKSGLPSDRFSAERTGGSVSTLTIQRTQQEDSAVYLCASSGTEGVVYEQYFGPGTRLTVT.

This clonotype was observed at least ten times. The chain joins TRBV28 to TRBJ2-6, with D uncertain. The CDR3 consists of 15 residues. CDR1 is MDHEN, CDR2 SYDVKM, per germline. Trimming shortened V by 1 base and J by 0 bases, and 4 bases separated the two germline ends. DNA for the CDR3: TGTGCCAGCAGTTTATACAGCTCTGGGGCCAACGTCCTGACTTTC. This sequence encodes CASSLYSSGANVLTF.

For this clonotype: This may be a read error, as it is one base from a much larger clone. The rearrangement joins TRBV6-2 or TRBV6-3 to TRBJ2-1; D is uncertain. This CDR3 spans 13 amino acids. Germline values: CDR1 MNHEY, CDR2 SVGEGT. The CDR3 sequence is CASNPVSHNERFF. For the CDR3, the DNA is TGTGCCAGCAACCCTGTGAGCCACAATGAGCGGTTCTTC.

Of note for this clonotype: Its ends do not fully match the called genes, so a read error is possible. The CDR3 DNA follows: TGTGCCAGCAGTTTTTCAGGGGGCGTAAATTCACCCCCCCACTTT. It is translated as CASSFSGGVNSPPHF. This chain joins TRBV6-2 or TRBV6-3 and TRBJ1-6; 8 bases are shared with TRBD1. In germline, CDR1 is MNHEY, CDR2 SVGEGT. The CDR3 extends over 15 amino acids.

The chain links TRBV5-1 to TRBJ2-3, with D tentatively TRBD2 (5 bases). Germline-derived CDR1 and CDR2 are SGHRS and YFSETQ. V was trimmed by 0 bases and J by 6 bases, leaving 8 bases between them. This CDR3 spans 13 amino acids. The chain's CDR3 is CASSLASSDTQYF. CDR3 sequence (DNA): TGCGCCAGCAGCTTGGCTAGCTCGGATACGCAGTATTTT. Drawing the rest from reference TRBV5-1 and TRBJ2-3, the complete variable domain is KAGVTQTPRYLIKTRGQQVTLSCSPISGHRSVSWYQQTPGQGLQFLFEYFSETQRNKGNFPGRFSGRQFSNSRSEMNVSTLELGDSALYLCASSLASSDTQYFGPGTRLTVL.

This clonotype was picked up many times. The genes are TRBV20-1 and TRBJ2-3; 9 bases fit TRBD2. The germline V gene encodes CDR1 DFQATT and CDR2 SNEGSKA (reference sequence). This CDR3 comprises 12 residues. CDR3 nucleotides: TGCAGCCGACTAGCGGAAGCAGATACGCAGTATTTT. Its protein product is CSRLAEADTQYF.

This clonotype was counted between two and nine times. The chain has TRBV6-2 or TRBV6-3 and TRBJ1-5; TRBD1 agrees at 7 bases. Germline V gene data show CDR1 as MNHEY and CDR2 as SVGEGT. Trimming cost V 6 bases and J 4 bases; bases outside gene matches: 12. This CDR3 contains 16 residues. CDR3 sequence (DNA): TGTGCCAGCAGCCTCGCCCCGACAGGGCAGAATCAGCCCCAGCATTTT. Protein sequence: CASSLAPTGQNQPQHF.

In its sample, this clonotype was seen many times. The J gene is TRBJ2-7, the V gene TRBV6-1, with 14 bases aligning to TRBD2. The V segment lost 7 bases and the J segment 7 bases; nucleotides outside the gene matches: 15. CDR1 MNHNS and CDR2 SASEGT come from the germline V gene. The CDR3 consists of 17 residues. CDR3 sequence (DNA): TGTGCCAGCATCGCGTACCCGGGACTAGCGGGAGTCCAGGAGCAGTACTTC. Protein: CASIAYPGLAGVQEQYF.

This clonotype turned up a few times. The chain recombines TRBV9 with TRBJ2-3; 10 nucleotides line up with TRBD2. After removal of 0 bases from V and 6 bases from J, the junction contained 7 bases not matched to a gene. This CDR3 contains 16 residues. Germline V gene lookup returns CDR1 SGDLS and CDR2 YYNGEE. This CDR3 reads CASSVESGRAGDTQYF. The CDR3 region has the DNA TGTGCCAGCAGCGTAGAAAGCGGGAGGGCCGGGGATACGCAGTATTTT.

The rearrangement joins TRBV5-5 to TRBJ1-2; 9 nucleotides match TRBD1. This CDR3 is 15 amino acids long. Germline values: CDR1 SGHKS, CDR2 YYEKEE (reference sequence). Germline trimming cut 5 bases from V and 4 bases from J; bases unmatched to any gene: 9. As DNA, the CDR3 is TGTGCCAGCAGGCTGGCGGGACAGGGTATCTATGGCTACACCTTC. It specifies CASRLAGQGIYGYTF. Together with reference TRBV5-5 and TRBJ1-2, the CDR3 gives the full variable domain: DAGVTQSPTHLIKTRGQQVTLRCSPISGHKSVSWYQQVLGQGPQFIFQYYEKEERGRGNFPDRFSARQFPNYSSELNVNALLLGDSALYLCASRLAGQGIYGYTFGSGTRLTVV.

The chain couples TRBV6-1 to TRBJ2-5; 9 nucleotides line up with TRBD2. From germline, CDR1 is MNHNS and CDR2 SASEGT. The CDR3 runs to 16 residues. V shed 10 bases and J 4 bases; nucleotides not matched to a gene: 16. CDR3: CATRGGRALVAETQYF. As DNA, the CDR3 is TGTGCCACCAGGGGCGGGAGGGCCCTCGTGGCAGAGACCCAGTACTTC.